This record covers a single T cell receptor beta chain. Investigators excluded patients with uncontrolled infection, other autoimmune disease, pregnancy or lactation. The CDR3 regions of TCR beta were amplified from RNA transcripts. The primer set for the first-round RT-PCR of the TCR CDR3 was HTBI. TCRdb passed the multiplex PCR reads through MiXCR, listing each CDR3 protein once. The sample lists about 550,000 distinct CDR3 sequences; less than 25% were seen once. This sample was taken from a study of T cells in Graves' hyperthyroidism and ophthalmopathy. Background on the study: Before any treatment, at initial diagnosis, peripheral blood was collected.

Per germline, CDR1 SGHRS and CDR2 YFSETQ. The CDR3 totals 15 residues. V was clipped by 1 base and J by 4 bases; unmatched bases: 6. This clonotype was sampled from a young man with Graves' hyperthyroidism. The chain recombines TRBV5-1 with TRBJ1-1; 8 bases are shared with TRBD1. The sequenced material came from blood. CDR3 sequence: CASSLTFTGGTEAFF. Here the CDR3 DNA reads TGCGCCAGCAGCTTGACCTTTACAGGGGGCACTGAAGCTTTCTTT. The complete variable domain, with remaining parts taken from reference TRBV5-1 and TRBJ1-1, reads KAGVTQTPRYLIKTRGQQVTLSCSPISGHRSVSWYQQTPGQGLQFLFEYFSETQRNKGNFPGRFSGRQFSNSRSEMNVSTLELGDSALYLCASSLTFTGGTEAFFGQGTRLTVV.